Listed here are 23 T cell receptor beta chains from one sample, sequenced in a study of early T cells in non-severe SARS-CoV-2 infection. TCRdb independently ran MiXCR on the 5' RACE reads; one entry per CDR3 protein. This sample has about 52,000 distinct CDR3 sequences, with 7% to 10% found just once. Input material: whole blood. The source is an adult who was a healthcare worker with PCR-confirmed SARS-CoV-2 infection or an uninfected control (not recorded which).

In this sample, this clonotype turned up a few times. The chain combines TRBV7-9 with TRBJ2-7; D gene uncertain. V was shortened by 1 base and J by 7 bases, with 14 bases between the two germline ends. CDR1 is SEHNR, CDR2 FQNEAQ, per germline (reference sequence). There are 14 residues in the CDR3. This CDR3 reads CASSLETPLLEQYF. The DNA of the CDR3 is TGTGCCAGCAGCTTAGAGACACCCCTCCTGGAGCAGTACTTC.

J is TRBJ2-1 and V is TRBV4-1; D remains ambiguous. Trimming removed 3 bases at V and 5 bases at J, with 5 bases between. CDR3 length: 12 amino acids. CDR1 and CDR2 from the germline V gene are MGHRA and YSYEKL. The CDR3 sequence: CASSHLNNEQFF. CDR3 coding DNA: TGCGCCAGCAGCCACCTAAACAATGAGCAGTTCTTC.

The rearrangement joins TRBV2 to TRBJ2-7, with D perhaps matching TRBD1 (6 bases). The CDR3 runs to 15 residues. V was pared by 8 bases and J by 2 bases, with 19 bases between. Germline V gene sequence: CDR1 SNHLY, CDR2 FYNNEI. CDR3 amino acids: CASLDVVDRPYEQYF. The CDR3 DNA reads as TGTGCCAGCCTTGACGTTGTGGACAGACCCTACGAGCAGTACTTC.

This clonotype was counted only a few times. The CDR3 loop is CASSLGQLSSYNSPLHF. CDR3 in DNA: TGTGCCAGCAGTTTAGGTCAGCTGAGCTCCTATAATTCACCCCTCCACTTT. The chain has TRBV12-3 or TRBV12-4 and TRBJ1-6, with no clear D. Trimming cost V 1 base and J 0 bases, with 10 bases left between them. This CDR3 has 17 amino acids.

This clonotype came up a few times. The chain has TRBV9 and TRBJ2-1; D remains ambiguous. This CDR3 has 13 residues. With 3 bases removed from V and 9 bases from J, the gap between germline ends came to 13 bases. Germline V CDR1 and CDR2: SGDLS, YYNGEE. CDR3 DNA: TGTGCCAGCAGCGAGGCTAGTTCCGGTGAGCAGTTCTTC. Translated: CASSEASSGEQFF.

The sample holds many counts of this clonotype. The J gene is TRBJ1-2, the V gene TRBV20-1; D uncertain. Deletions cut 3 bases from V and 10 bases from J, with 21 bases between. Germline values: CDR1 DFQATT, CDR2 SNEGSKA (reference sequence). The CDR3 sequence is 14 residues long. This CDR3 reads CSARAILGPENYTF. DNA of the CDR3: TGCAGTGCTAGGGCCATTCTGGGCCCAGAGAACTACACCTTC.

The V gene is TRBV12-5, the J gene TRBJ2-7, with D tentatively TRBD2 (6 bases). Germline CDR1 reads LGHNT; CDR2 reads FRNRAP. CDR3 length: 9 residues. The CDR3 region has the DNA TGTGTTACCTCCGGGGAGGAGTACTTC. Its protein is CVTSGEEYF.

This clonotype turned up a few times. The chain is built from TRBV14 and TRBJ1-6; 7 bases agree with TRBD1. Per germline, CDR1 SGHDN and CDR2 FVKESK. V trimming: 5 bases; J trimming: 14 bases; junction bases outside the gene matches: 15. The CDR3 has 15 amino acids. This chain's CDR3 is CASSVQTGVPSTLHF. CDR3 nucleotides: TGTGCCAGCAGCGTGCAAACAGGGGTCCCCTCCACCCTCCACTTT.

This clonotype has only a few counts. The chain carries TRBV2 and TRBJ2-7; maybe TRBD2 (5 bases). V lost 10 bases and J 0 bases, leaving 16 bases between the germline ends. This CDR3 has 14 amino acids. Germline V lookup: CDR1 SNHLY, CDR2 FYNNEI. CDR3 protein: CATTPGKLSYEQYF. DNA of the CDR3: TGTGCCACGACCCCGGGGAAACTCTCCTACGAGCAGTACTTC.

Only a few counts were recorded for this clonotype. CDR3 nucleotides: TGTGCCAGCAGCGGGACTAGCGGGAGCCCACGAGATACGCAGTATTTT. Its translation is CASSGTSGSPRDTQYF. The genes are TRBV6-5 and TRBJ2-3; 14 positions agree with TRBD2. This CDR3 is built from 16 residues. V shed 6 bases and J 5 bases; nucleotides not matched to a gene: 7. CDR1 and CDR2 (germline): MNHEY, SVGAGI.

This chain links TRBV20-1 with TRBJ2-7, with 14 bases identical to TRBD2. The germline CDR1 and CDR2 sequences are DFQATT and SNEGSKA (reference sequence). J gave up 9 bases and V 5 bases, and 6 bases lay outside the gene matches. This CDR3 contains 13 residues. CDR3 amino acids: CSALGLAGVAQYF. CDR3 bases: TGCAGTGCTTTGGGACTAGCGGGAGTCGCGCAGTACTTC.

This clonotype occurred a few times. V gene TRBV20-1 combines with J gene TRBJ1-3; D possibly corresponds to TRBD1 (6 bases). Germline V lookup: CDR1 DFQATT, CDR2 SNEGSKA (reference sequence). Trimming took 1 base from V and 7 from J, leaving 14 bases between them. This CDR3 contains 14 residues. This CDR3 is CSARVQGRGNTIYF. CDR3 DNA: TGCAGTGCTAGAGTACAGGGAAGGGGGAACACCATATATTTT.

This clonotype was detected many times. The rearrangement joins TRBV12-3 or TRBV12-4 to TRBJ2-3; 11 positions match TRBD2. With 7 bases clipped from V and 14 bases from J, the junction kept 11 bases outside the gene matches. This CDR3 is 13 amino acids long. This chain's CDR3 is CASTLQTSGMLYF. CDR3 nucleotides: TGTGCCAGCACCCTCCAGACTAGCGGGATGTTGTATTTT.

In this sample, this clonotype turned up many times. The rearrangement uses TRBV10-1 and TRBJ2-3; D remains ambiguous. The CDR3 spans 13 residues. V was pared by 0 bases and J by 5 bases, with 6 bases between. Germline lookup yields CDR1 WNHNN and CDR2 SYGVQD (reference sequence). The CDR3 here is CASSESIRDTQYF. The CDR3 nucleotides are TGCGCCAGCAGTGAGTCGATTCGAGATACGCAGTATTTT.

This clonotype is judged medium-sized. The chain uses TRBV20-1 and TRBJ2-1; D possibly matches TRBD1 or TRBD2 (6 bases each). Germline V gene data show CDR1 as DFQATT and CDR2 as SNEGSKA (reference sequence). The CDR3 has 11 amino acids. Trimming removed 5 bases from V and 7 bases from J, with 9 bases in between. This CDR3 is CSAGGLNEQFF. The CDR3 nucleotides read TGCAGTGCTGGGGGGCTTAATGAGCAGTTCTTC.

This clonotype was counted at least ten times. V gene TRBV10-2 combines with J gene TRBJ2-3; maybe TRBD2 (6 bases). Germline V gene data show CDR1 as WSHSY and CDR2 as SAAADI. Trimming removed 1 base at V and 0 bases at J, with 8 bases between. CDR3 length: 15 amino acids. The CDR3 coding sequence is TGCGCCAGCAGTGAGTGGGGGGATAGCACAGATACGCAGTATTTT. Translated, it gives CASSEWGDSTDTQYF.

This clonotype was detected many times. The rearrangement links TRBV5-1 to TRBJ2-1; the D gene is possibly TRBD1 (5 bases). Germline V gives CDR1 SGHRS, CDR2 YFSETQ. CDR3 size: 14 residues. V was pared by 4 bases and J by 6 bases, with 14 bases between. The CDR3 nucleotides read TGCGCCAGCAGCCCGAACCCAGGGCCCAATGAGCAGTTCTTC. Translation gives CASSPNPGPNEQFF.

Written as DNA, the CDR3 is TGTGCCAGCTCACCCGCGCAGTTCACAGATACGCAGTATTTT. It codes for CASSPAQFTDTQYF. The V and J genes are TRBV18 and TRBJ2-3; D is uncertain. Germline-derived CDR1 and CDR2 are KGHSH and LQKENI. CDR3 length: 14 residues. V lost 3 bases, J lost 2 bases, and 9 bases lay in between.

This clonotype was detected ten times or more. The J gene is TRBJ2-7, the V gene TRBV9, with a tentative D call TRBD2 (5 bases). V was pared by 0 bases and J by 2 bases, with 12 bases between. Germline values: CDR1 SGDLS, CDR2 YYNGEE. The CDR3 contains 15 residues. This chain's CDR3 is CASSVGEAVTYEQYF. In nucleotides, the CDR3 is TGTGCCAGCAGCGTAGGGGAAGCGGTGACCTACGAGCAGTACTTC. The variable domain in full, with the rest retrieved from reference TRBV9 and TRBJ2-7, is DSGVTQTPKHLITATGQRVTLRCSPRSGDLSVYWYQQSLDQGLQFLIQYYNGEERAKGNILERFSAQQFPDLHSELNLSSLELGDSALYFCASSVGEAVTYEQYFGPGTRLTVT.

The rearrangement uses TRBV29-1 and TRBJ2-7; TRBD1 aligns across 8 bases. CDR1 and CDR2 (germline): SQVTM, ANQGSEA. This CDR3 comprises 14 residues. The V and J ends lost 6 bases and 5 bases, in that order; junction bases with no gene match: 12. This chain's CDR3 is CSVLSDRVFHEQYF. The CDR3 coding sequence is TGCAGCGTCTTATCGGACAGGGTTTTCCACGAGCAGTACTTC.

This clonotype showed up just a few times. The genes are TRBV9 and TRBJ2-1; the match to TRBD2 covers 7 bases. CDR3 length: 14 residues. The germline CDR1 and CDR2 sequences are SGDLS and YYNGEE. The J segment lost 8 bases and the V segment lost 0 bases, leaving 5 bases of the junction unmatched. The CDR3 sequence: CASSVARGRDEQFF. The CDR3 DNA sequence: TGTGCCAGCAGCGTAGCTCGGGGGAGGGATGAGCAGTTCTTC.

The V gene is TRBV5-1, the J gene TRBJ2-7; TRBD2 matches at 7 bases. The V gene end was trimmed by 2 bases and the J gene end by 2 bases; junction bases not matched to a gene: 4. Germline V gene sequence: CDR1 SGHRS, CDR2 YFSETQ. The CDR3 contains 14 residues. The CDR3 loop is CASSLAGNTYEQYF. In DNA, the CDR3 is TGCGCCAGCAGCTTAGCGGGGAATACCTACGAGCAGTACTTC. Full variable domain (remainder filled in from reference TRBV5-1 and TRBJ2-7): KAGVTQTPRYLIKTRGQQVTLSCSPISGHRSVSWYQQTPGQGLQFLFEYFSETQRNKGNFPGRFSGRQFSNSRSEMNVSTLELGDSALYLCASSLAGNTYEQYFGPGTRLTVT.

V is TRBV6-5 and J is TRBJ1-1; D gene uncertain. The CDR3 loop spans 12 amino acids. Germline CDR1 MNHEY, CDR2 SVGAGI. With 2 bases removed from V and 2 bases from J, the gap between germline ends came to 3 bases. This CDR3 reads CASSYRNTEAFF. For the CDR3, the DNA is TGTGCCAGCAGTTACAGAAACACTGAAGCTTTCTTT.